The 10 T cell receptor beta chains below come from one sample, sequenced in a study of T cells after yellow fever vaccination. Each CDR3 protein gets one entry after TCRdb re-called the 5' RACE reads with MiXCR. The sample holds approximately 150,000 distinct CDR3 sequences; over 7% are singletons and the top ten take 35% to 40%. Sequenced material: CD8+ T cells sorted from PBMCs, taken 45 days after the yellow fever booster vaccination. The receptor source for this set is a young man who received the YFV17D yellow fever vaccine.

The J gene is TRBJ2-3, the V gene TRBV9, with a possible D match to TRBD1 (6 bases). The CDR3 runs 15 residues. Between the trimmed V and J ends, which lost 2 bases and 0 bases, there was a span of 10 bases. Germline V gene sequence: CDR1 SGDLS, CDR2 YYNGEE. In nucleotides, the CDR3 is TGTGCCAGCAGCGTTCTGGGGGCTAGCACAGATACGCAGTATTTT. Its translation is CASSVLGASTDTQYF.

The chain has TRBV13 and TRBJ1-1, with 8 bases lining up with TRBD1. V trimming: 3 bases; J trimming: 5 bases; junction bases outside the gene matches: 5. The CDR3 is 14 amino acids. The V gene's germline CDR1 is PRHDT and CDR2 FYEKMQ (reference sequence). The CDR3 spells CASSLGHRGTEAFF. For the CDR3, the DNA is TGTGCCAGCAGCTTGGGTCACAGGGGGACTGAAGCTTTCTTT.

In this sample, this clonotype turned up a few times. CDR3 protein: CASSQDQEGWGYTF. The CDR3 DNA reads as TGTGCCAGCAGCCAAGATCAAGAGGGATGGGGCTACACCTTC. The rearrangement links TRBV14 to TRBJ1-2; no firm D call. Germline CDR1 reads SGHDN; CDR2 reads FVKESK. V was cut by 0 bases and J by 8 bases, with 13 bases left in between. This CDR3 is built from 14 residues. The complete variable domain, with remaining parts taken from reference TRBV14 and TRBJ1-2, reads EAGVTQFPSHSVIEKGQTVTLRCDPISGHDNLYWYRRVMGKEIKFLLHFVKESKQDESGMPNNRFLAERTGGTYSTLKVQPAELEDSGVYFCASSQDQEGWGYTFGSGTRLTVV.

The rearrangement uses TRBV7-9 and TRBJ2-5, with 12 positions matching TRBD1. CDR1 and CDR2 from the germline V gene are SEHNR and FQNEAQ (reference sequence). Trimming took 0 bases from V and 4 from J; bases not matched to a gene: 6. This CDR3 has 17 amino acids. CDR3 sequence (DNA): TGTGCCAGCAGCTTAGCAACCGGGACAGGGGGCTCAGAGACCCAGTACTTC. Its translation is CASSLATGTGGSETQYF. Variable domain in full (rest from reference TRBV7-9 and TRBJ2-5): DTGVSQNPRHKITKRGQNVTFRCDPISEHNRLYWYRQTLGQGPEFLTYFQNEAQLEKSRLLSDRFSAERPKGSFSTLEIQRTEQGDSAMYLCASSLATGTGGSETQYFGPGTRLLVL.

The chain uses TRBV19 and TRBJ2-2, with D hard to call. CDR1 is LNHDA and CDR2 is SQIVND in the germline V gene (reference sequence). V gave up 2 bases and J gave up 8 bases, with 6 bases separating them. The CDR3 covers 12 residues. In DNA, the CDR3 is TGTGCCAGTAGTATACACCTAGGGGAGCTGTTTTTT. Translation: CASSIHLGELFF.

This rearrangement joins TRBV6-2 or TRBV6-3 to TRBJ2-2; 8 bases align to TRBD1. This CDR3 region has 14 residues. V shed 6 bases, J shed 7 bases, and the junction held 7 bases outside the gene matches. Germline loops: CDR1 MNHEY, CDR2 SVGEGT. DNA for the CDR3: TGTGCCAGCAGGTGGACAGGGTTGATCGGGGAGCTGTTTTTT. Translated: CASRWTGLIGELFF.

This clonotype was observed a handful of times. V usage is TRBV4-3 and J usage is TRBJ2-1; D remains ambiguous. The CDR3 totals 13 residues. V gave up 0 bases and J gave up 6 bases, with 6 bases separating them. Germline CDR1 reads LGHNA; CDR2 reads YSLEER. The CDR3: CASSQENFNEQFF. CDR3 nucleotide sequence: TGCGCCAGCAGCCAAGAGAACTTCAATGAGCAGTTCTTC.

The chain links TRBV6-2 or TRBV6-3 to TRBJ2-7; D tentatively reads TRBD1 or TRBD2 (6 bases each). Germline V gene lookup returns CDR1 MNHEY and CDR2 SVGEGT. This CDR3 region has 13 residues. The germline V and J ends were trimmed by 2 bases and 3 bases, with 8 bases remaining between them. CDR3 DNA: TGTGCCAGCAGTTACGCGGGACACTACGAGCAGTACGTC. Its translation is CASSYAGHYEQYV.

There are a few counts of this clonotype. The chain has TRBV24-1 and TRBJ1-5; perhaps TRBD1 as D (6 bases). Germline loops: CDR1 KGHDR, CDR2 SFDVKD. The CDR3 has 16 residues. V was shortened by 3 bases and J by 2 bases, with 13 bases between the two germline ends. CDR3 loop: CATSDAGALGNQPQHF. The CDR3 DNA follows: TGTGCCACCAGTGATGCAGGGGCTCTAGGCAATCAGCCCCAGCATTTT.

This clonotype came up a few times. The rearrangement links TRBV2 to TRBJ2-1, with 7 positions matching TRBD2. The CDR3 runs 15 residues. J lost 7 bases, V lost 2 bases, and 8 bases had no gene match. CDR1 and CDR2 (germline): SNHLY, FYNNEI. CDR3 residues: CASSEFPGGGNEQFF. The CDR3 DNA is TGTGCCAGCAGTGAATTTCCCGGGGGAGGGAATGAGCAGTTCTTC.